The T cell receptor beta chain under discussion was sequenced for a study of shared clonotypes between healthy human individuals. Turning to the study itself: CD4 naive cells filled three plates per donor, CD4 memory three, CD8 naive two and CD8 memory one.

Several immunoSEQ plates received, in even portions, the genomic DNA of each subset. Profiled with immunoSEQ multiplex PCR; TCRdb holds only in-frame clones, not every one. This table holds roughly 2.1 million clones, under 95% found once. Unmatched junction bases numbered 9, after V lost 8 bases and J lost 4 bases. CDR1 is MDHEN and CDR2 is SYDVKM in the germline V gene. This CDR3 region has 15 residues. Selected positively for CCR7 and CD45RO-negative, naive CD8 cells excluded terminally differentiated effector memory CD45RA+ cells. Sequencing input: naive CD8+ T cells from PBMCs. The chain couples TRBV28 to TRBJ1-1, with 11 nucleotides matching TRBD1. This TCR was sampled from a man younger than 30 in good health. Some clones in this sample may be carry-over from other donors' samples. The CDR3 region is CASFPDRGPGTEAFF. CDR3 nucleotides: TGTGCCAGCTTCCCGGACAGGGGGCCGGGCACTGAAGCTTTCTTT.